This TCR beta chain was sequenced in a study of shared clonotypes between healthy human individuals. The repertoire was sequenced with immunoSEQ multiplex PCR; TCRdb's copy has only in-frame clones and lacks some. Of 500,000 or so clones in the sample, about 96% were seen once. Trimming removed 4 bases from V and 1 base from J; junction bases left unmatched: 9. The V gene's germline CDR1 is SGHNT and CDR2 YYREEE (reference sequence). The CDR3 is made up of 16 amino acids. Sequencing used naive CD4+ T cells sorted from blood. Subset here: CD45RA+ positively selected. J is TRBJ2-7 and V is TRBV5-4; 9 bases are shared with TRBD2. This clonotype was obtained from a woman in her 30s in good health. As DNA, the CDR3 is TGTGCCAGCAGCGGAGGTCTAGCGGGACTTTCCTACGAGCAGTACTTC. It is translated as CASSGGLAGLSYEQYF.